This TCR beta chain was recovered during a study of T cell responses to AZD1222 COVID-19 vaccine. CDR3 size: 15 residues. Only in-frame clones appear in the TCRdb table, and some are missing; sequencing was by immunoSEQ multiplex PCR. The sample has 130,000 to 150,000 clones; around 89% are singletons. Sequences were derived from peripheral blood, sampled on day 0 of AZD1222 vaccination. This receptor was taken from an adult in good health. The rearrangement links TRBV21-1 to TRBJ2-1; TRBD1 is the table's D call and was not checked against the DNA. TRBV21-1 is an annotated pseudogene. In DNA form, the CDR3 reads TGTGCCAGCATTGTAGACAGGGCGACCTACAATGAGCAGTTCTTC. This encodes CASIVDRATYNEQFF.